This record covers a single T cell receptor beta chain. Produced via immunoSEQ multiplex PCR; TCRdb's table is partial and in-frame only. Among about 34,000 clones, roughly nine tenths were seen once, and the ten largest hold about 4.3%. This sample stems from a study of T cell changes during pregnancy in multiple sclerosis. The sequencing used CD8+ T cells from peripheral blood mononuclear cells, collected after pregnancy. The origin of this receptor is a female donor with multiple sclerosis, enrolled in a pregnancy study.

CDR3 loop: CASSHPGQGAYNEQFF. In DNA, the CDR3 is TGTGCCAGCAGCCACCCCGGACAGGGGGCCTACAATGAGCAGTTCTTC. This chain joins TRBV14 and TRBJ2-1; TRBD1 matches 10 bases. From germline, CDR1 is SGHDN and CDR2 FVKESK. Germline trimming cut 3 bases from V and 2 bases from J; bases unmatched to any gene: 4. This CDR3 is built from 16 residues.